This T cell receptor beta chain came from a study of early T cells in non-severe SARS-CoV-2 infection. Overall study: Sequencing was performed on bulk RNA from unsorted whole blood, leaving chains unpaired. Overall study findings and caveats: VDJdb matching favored anti-spike CD8 responses, missing private and CD4 specificities.

Researchers tagged individual cDNA molecules with unique molecular identifiers. TCRdb reanalysed the 5' RACE reads using MiXCR and keeps one entry per CDR3 protein. The repertoire holds tens of thousands of distinct CDR3 sequences, with roughly 13% as singletons. Looked up from germline, CDR1 is SQVTM and CDR2 is ANQGSEA. CDR3 length: 12 residues. The V segment lost 4 bases and the J segment 3 bases; nucleotides outside the gene matches: 3. About this clonotype itself: The antigen is not known.

The TCR was taken from an adult who was a healthcare worker with PCR-confirmed SARS-CoV-2 infection or an uninfected control (not recorded which). Sequences were obtained from whole blood. The chain links TRBV29-1 to TRBJ2-7; the match to TRBD1 covers 7 bases. The CDR3 spells CSVGQGGYEQYF. The CDR3 DNA reads TGCAGCGTTGGACAGGGTGGCTACGAGCAGTACTTC.